What follows are 22 T cell receptor beta chains derived from one specimen sequenced in a study of vaccination and CD4 T cells after COVID-19. Cultured CD4+ T cells had their DNA profiled by the Oncomine TCR Beta short-read assay. TCRdb re-derived calls from the PCR reads in MiXCR, one entry per CDR3 protein. The sample records 20,000 or so distinct CDR3 sequences, more than 30% being singletons. As for treatment: roughly 10-day PBMC culture with coronavirus spike peptide pools or control peptides (ViraFEST assay). The antigens these receptors bind are not known. The sample was CD4+ T cells from blood, cultured in vitro, taken before SARS-CoV-2 vaccination. These receptor sequences come from a human donor who received a COVID-19 vaccine.

The chain recombines TRBV27 with TRBJ2-7; 7 bases are shared with TRBD1. With 9 bases clipped from V and 3 bases from J, the junction kept 5 bases outside the gene matches. Germline V gene data show CDR1 as MNHEY and CDR2 as SMNVEV (reference sequence). This CDR3 spans 12 amino acids. This CDR3 reads CASWDRFYEQYF. CDR3 coding DNA: TGTGCCAGTTGGGACAGATTCTACGAGCAGTACTTC.

The CDR3: CASSPAGLGGREQYF. As DNA, the CDR3 is TGTGCCAGCAGTCCCGCGGGTCTTGGGGGGAGGGAGCAGTACTTC. The V gene is TRBV12-3 or TRBV12-4, the J gene TRBJ2-7, with TRBD2 as a possible D gene (6 bases). This CDR3 has 15 residues. V was cut by 5 bases and J by 7 bases, with 21 bases left in between.

This chain joins TRBV20-1 and TRBJ1-2; D perhaps matches TRBD1 (5 bases). The CDR3 length is 14 residues. The V end lost 6 bases, the J end lost 0 bases, and 14 bases lay between the germline ends. Germline CDR1 and CDR2: DFQATT and SNEGSKA (reference sequence). CDR3 in amino acids: CSAADSRTNYGYTF. The DNA for the CDR3 is TGCAGTGCAGCTGACAGCCGAACTAACTATGGCTACACCTTC.

The rearrangement links TRBV20-1 to TRBJ2-3; 10 bases map to TRBD2. V dropped 2 bases and J dropped 0; count of bases not matched to a gene: 8. The CDR3 totals 17 residues. The germline gives CDR1 DFQATT, CDR2 SNEGSKA (reference sequence). DNA for the CDR3: TGCAGTGCTAGAAAAGCGGGGGGGTCCTCTAGCACAGATACGCAGTATTTT. This codes for CSARKAGGSSSTDTQYF.

The gene calls are TRBV11-3 and TRBJ1-3; D not certain. The CDR3 extends over 14 amino acids. Deletions cut 1 base from V and 4 bases from J, with 8 bases between. Germline lookup yields CDR1 SGHNT and CDR2 YENEEA. The CDR3: CASSLGAGGNTIYF. The CDR3 nucleotides read TGTGCCAGCAGCTTAGGTGCAGGCGGAAACACCATATATTTT.

The genes are TRBV10-1 and TRBJ2-5; 7 bases align to TRBD2. V lost 2 bases, J lost 1 base, and 4 bases stayed unmatched. The CDR3 is 15 amino acids. Germline assignment: CDR1 WNHNN and CDR2 SYGVQD (reference sequence). The DNA for the CDR3 is TGCGCCAGCAGTGAGGAGTTAGCGGGCCAAGAGACCCAGTACTTC. As protein: CASSEELAGQETQYF.

CDR3 nucleotide sequence: TGTGCCAGCAGGGAGCGGGGGGACAATGAGCAGTTCTTC. It encodes CASRERGDNEQFF. This chain joins TRBV6-1 and TRBJ2-1; 9 bases map to TRBD2. The CDR3 is 13 amino acids. J was trimmed by 5 bases and V by 6 bases; bases with no gene match: 2. The germline gives CDR1 MNHNS, CDR2 SASEGT.

This chain uses TRBV12-3 or TRBV12-4 with TRBJ1-2, with unresolved D. CDR3 length: 12 residues. Trimming removed 5 bases from V and 4 bases from J, with 8 bases in between. CDR3 residues: CASSRSGYGYTF. Written as DNA, the CDR3 is TGTGCCAGCAGTCGGTCTGGCTATGGCTACACCTTC.

This clonotype was recorded a few times. The rearrangement uses TRBV5-4 and TRBJ1-1, with 8 bases fitting TRBD1. The CDR3 extends over 15 amino acids. V lost 3 bases to trimming and J lost 7 bases; unmatched junction nucleotides: 11. CDR1 SGHNT and CDR2 YYREEE come from the germline V gene (reference sequence). This chain's CDR3 is CASSSRTGRTGEAFF. The DNA for the CDR3 is TGTGCCAGCAGCTCGAGGACAGGGAGGACGGGTGAAGCTTTCTTT.

This chain joins TRBV7-2 and TRBJ1-6, with 7 bases matching TRBD1. Germline V gene sequence: CDR1 SGHTA, CDR2 FQGNSA. J lost 6 bases, V lost 4 bases, and 6 bases had no gene match. This CDR3 spans 15 amino acids. The CDR3 bases are TGTGCCAGCAGCTCGACAGGGTCTTCTAATTCACCCCTCCACTTT. Translating it yields CASSSTGSSNSPLHF.

This clonotype has only a few counts. The V and J genes are TRBV20-1 and TRBJ2-3, with 8 bases lining up with TRBD2. The trim removed 1 base at V and 2 bases at J, leaving 8 bases unmatched. Looked up from germline, CDR1 is DFQATT and CDR2 is SNEGSKA (reference sequence). The CDR3 length is 16 residues. In DNA form, the CDR3 reads TGCAGTGCTAGAGCCCGGCGGGGGGACTACACAGATACGCAGTATTTT. This sequence encodes CSARARRGDYTDTQYF.

V is TRBV5-1 and J is TRBJ2-5; the match to TRBD1 covers 7 bases. Trimming removed 2 bases from V and 4 bases from J; junction bases left unmatched: 5. CDR1 is SGHRS and CDR2 is YFSETQ in the germline V gene. This CDR3 has 14 amino acids. The CDR3 here is CASSFTGVGETQYF. As DNA, the CDR3 is TGCGCCAGCAGCTTTACAGGGGTAGGAGAGACCCAGTACTTC.

This clonotype came up a few times. This CDR3 is CASSPGQGIGYTEAFF. The CDR3, as DNA: TGTGCCAGCAGCCCTGGACAGGGGATCGGATACACTGAAGCTTTCTTT. This sequence joins TRBV7-3 and TRBJ1-1; 9 bases fit TRBD1. CDR1 SGHTA and CDR2 FQGTGA come from the germline V gene. The CDR3 consists of 16 residues. V lost 5 bases, J lost 3 bases, and 10 bases stayed unmatched.

The rearrangement links TRBV6-1 to TRBJ1-2; D remains unclear. CDR3 length equals 13 residues. The germline V gene encodes CDR1 MNHNS and CDR2 SASEGT. Trimming cost V 2 bases and J 4 bases, with 8 bases left between them. The CDR3 region has the DNA TGTGCCAGCAGTGAAAGCACAGTCTATGGCTACACCTTC. This encodes CASSESTVYGYTF.

The J gene is TRBJ1-1, the V gene TRBV6-5; 7 bases agree with TRBD1. CDR3 length equals 14 residues. J lost 4 bases, V lost 2 bases, and 4 bases had no gene match. Germline CDR1 and CDR2: MNHEY and SVGAGI. Here the CDR3 DNA reads TGTGCCAGCAGTTACGAGGGGGCAGTCACTGAAGCTTTCTTT. Its translation is CASSYEGAVTEAFF.

This clonotype was observed a few times. The chain carries TRBV6-1 and TRBJ1-3; possible D gene TRBD1, 6 bases. The V end was cut by 1 base, the J end by 4 bases, with 11 bases between. Germline V gene data show CDR1 as MNHNS and CDR2 as SASEGT. The CDR3 loop spans 15 amino acids. The chain's CDR3 is CASSEGGAQGNTIYF. CDR3 bases: TGTGCCAGCAGTGAAGGGGGGGCGCAGGGAAACACCATATATTTT.

The rearrangement joins TRBV19 to TRBJ1-2; D possibly corresponds to TRBD1 (5 bases). The germline CDR1 and CDR2 sequences are LNHDA and SQIVND (reference sequence). V lost 3 bases and J lost 4, with 12 bases in between. The CDR3 totals 14 residues. CDR3 sequence (DNA): TGTGCCAGTAGTATCTCCCAGGGCCGCTATGGCTACACCTTC. Its protein is CASSISQGRYGYTF. Filled out from reference TRBV19 and TRBJ1-2, the complete variable domain reads DGGITQSPKYLFRKEGQNVTLSCEQNLNHDAMYWYRQDPGQGLRLIYYSQIVNDFQKGDIAEGYSVSREKKESFPLTVTSAQKNPTAFYLCASSISQGRYGYTFGSGTRLTVV.

The CDR3 here is CAWTQNGLASVSGELFF. The CDR3 coding sequence is TGTGCCTGGACCCAAAATGGACTAGCGAGTGTTTCCGGGGAGCTGTTTTTT. The chain combines TRBV30 with TRBJ2-2, with 9 nucleotides matching TRBD2. The V segment lost 4 bases and the J segment 6 bases; nucleotides outside the gene matches: 15. Per germline, CDR1 GTSNPN and CDR2 SVGIG (reference sequence). The CDR3 has 17 amino acids.

The chain is built from TRBV5-1 and TRBJ2-6; the D is unclear. The germline V gene has CDR1 SGHRS and CDR2 YFSETQ. The CDR3 totals 16 residues. The germline V and J ends were trimmed by 0 bases and 2 bases, with 9 bases remaining between them. CDR3 residues: CASSLVAHAGANVLTF. The DNA for the CDR3 is TGCGCCAGCAGCTTGGTGGCTCATGCTGGGGCCAACGTCCTGACTTTC.

This clonotype was observed a few times. The V gene is TRBV7-9, the J gene TRBJ1-1, with D maybe TRBD1 (5 bases). The germline gives CDR1 SEHNR, CDR2 FQNEAQ (reference sequence). The CDR3 is 13 residues long. The germline V and J ends were trimmed by 2 bases and 4 bases, with 8 bases remaining between them. CDR3 DNA sequence: TGTGCCAGCAGCTTACAGGGAACCACTGAAGCTTTCTTT. Translating it yields CASSLQGTTEAFF.

The chain employs TRBV11-3 and TRBJ2-1; a weak D match, TRBD2 (6 bases). The CDR3 covers 14 residues. Looked up from germline, CDR1 is SGHNT and CDR2 is YENEEA. V was trimmed by 5 bases and J by 5 bases, leaving 13 bases between them. This CDR3 reads CASSPAAGNNEQFF. In nucleotides, the CDR3 is TGTGCCAGCAGCCCGGCTGCGGGGAACAATGAGCAGTTCTTC.

This chain uses TRBV11-2 with TRBJ2-3; 10 positions match TRBD2. The CDR3 covers 17 residues. Trimming at V came to 6 bases and at J to 4 bases, leaving 13 bases not matched to a gene. Germline-derived CDR1 and CDR2 are SGHAT and FQNNGV. The CDR3 spells CASRLRGGTSVADTQYF. In DNA, the CDR3 is TGTGCCAGCAGACTTCGGGGGGGGACTAGCGTCGCAGATACGCAGTATTTT.